This T cell receptor beta chain appears in the sequencing data of a study of CD8 T cells in ankylosing spondylitis. Study findings and constraints: Seemingly characteristic of ankylosing spondylitis blood was a TCR beta motif consisting of eight highly homologous variants.

Points on this clonotype: What it recognizes is unknown.

Trimming at V came to 4 bases and at J to 4 bases, leaving 4 bases not matched to a gene. This CDR3 comprises 16 residues. Germline lookup yields CDR1 SGHRS and CDR2 YFSETQ. From the 5' RACE reads, TCRdb called clonotypes with MiXCR, one entry per CDR3 protein. The sample has 500,000 to 550,000 distinct CDR3 sequences, about 12% seen once. This TCR was recovered from a male donor with ankylosing spondylitis. Sequences were obtained from blood, either unsorted or a sorted T cell fraction (not recorded which). V and J are TRBV5-1 and TRBJ2-2, with 13 nucleotides matching TRBD2. The CDR3 protein is CASSKTSGRSTGELFF. The CDR3 DNA reads as TGCGCCAGCAGCAAGACTAGCGGGAGGAGCACCGGGGAGCTGTTTTTT.